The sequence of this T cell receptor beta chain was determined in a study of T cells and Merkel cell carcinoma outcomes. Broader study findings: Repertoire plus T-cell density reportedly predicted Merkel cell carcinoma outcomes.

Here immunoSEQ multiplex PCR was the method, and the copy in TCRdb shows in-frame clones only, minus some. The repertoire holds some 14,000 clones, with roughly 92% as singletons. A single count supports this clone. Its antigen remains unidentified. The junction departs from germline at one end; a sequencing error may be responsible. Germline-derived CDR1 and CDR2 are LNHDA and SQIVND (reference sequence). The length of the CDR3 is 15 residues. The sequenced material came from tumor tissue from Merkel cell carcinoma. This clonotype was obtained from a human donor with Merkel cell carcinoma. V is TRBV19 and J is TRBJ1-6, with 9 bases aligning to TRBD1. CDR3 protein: CASSPTGGYDSPLHF. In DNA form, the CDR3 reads TGTGCCAGTAGTCCTACAGGGGGCTATGATTCACCCCTCCACTTT.